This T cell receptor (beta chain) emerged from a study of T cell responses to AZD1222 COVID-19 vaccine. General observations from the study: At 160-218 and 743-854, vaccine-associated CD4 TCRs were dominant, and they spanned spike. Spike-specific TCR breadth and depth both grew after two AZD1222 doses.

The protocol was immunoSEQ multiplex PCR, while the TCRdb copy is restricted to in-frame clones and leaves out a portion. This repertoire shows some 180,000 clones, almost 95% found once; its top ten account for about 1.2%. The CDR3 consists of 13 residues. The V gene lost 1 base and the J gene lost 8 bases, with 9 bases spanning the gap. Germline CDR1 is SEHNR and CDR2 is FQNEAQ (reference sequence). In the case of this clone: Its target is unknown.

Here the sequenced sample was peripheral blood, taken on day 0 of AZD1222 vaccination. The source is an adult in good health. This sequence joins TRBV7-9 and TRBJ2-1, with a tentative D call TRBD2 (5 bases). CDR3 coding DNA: TGTGCCAGCAGCTTAGGGCTGGGAGATGAGCAGTTCTTC. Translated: CASSLGLGDEQFF.